This T cell receptor (beta chain) was captured in a study of blood T cell repertoires in COVID-19 (dated by TCRdb to the early 2020s). In the study overall: Samples from collaborators originated in the United States, Italy and Spain and spanned both the acute and convalescent phases of COVID-19. Samples came from the ongoing ImmuneRACE study (first 160 participants) plus 1,254 subjects from 6 global collaborators. The repertoires were released in a freely available public database meant as a resource for research on the immune response to SARS-CoV-2. HLA class I and class II types, where available, came from metadata supplied by the sample provider rather than from assay-based typing. Subjects who had been exposed to COVID-19, were actively infected with it, or had recovered from it provided the deeply sampled blood TCRbeta repertoires that made up the dataset. The material from the prospective study consisted of cDNA or gDNA derived from T cells, B-cell-depleted T cells, or PBMCs. A de-identified subject ID, COVID-19 status, age in years and sex were almost always included in the sample metadata.

Whole blood was collected in K2EDTA tubes by collaborating institutions according to the institutions' own protocols. Collaborator samples were shipped for TCRbeta analysis as frozen whole blood, isolated PBMCs, or DNA extracted from either sample type. Summary of the overall study and its limitations: Clinical and demographic metadata were provided uncurated, with the amount varying by source and participant.

A remark on this clone: Its antigen specificity is not known. Base qualities were left out, and no much larger clone turns up one base away.

The germline V gene yields MGHRA for CDR1 and YSYEKL for CDR2. Deletion took 0 bases off V and 7 bases off J, with a span of 6 bases between the germline ends. Including cysteine and phenylalanine, the CDR3 has 12 amino acids. Only the CDR3 DNA stays, 36 bases, in frame from base 1. TCRbeta CDR3 regions were amplified from genomic DNA by means of the immunoSEQ Assay, a bias-controlled multiplex PCR. The published analysis was carried out like this. The number of nucleated cells in each sample was estimated from the amplification of reference gene primers within the assay. To quantify the absolute abundance of each unique TCRbeta CDR3 rearrangement, sequence reads were collapsed and filtered. For each sample, productive Simpson clonality was calculated as the square root of Simpson's diversity index over productive rearrangements. Entries here come from immuneACCESS through TCRdb and include only in-frame sequences with V and J called. Some clones fail to appear in such tables; in the studies checked, an unresolved V gene covers under half of the shortfall, and the cause of the remainder is unknown. V and J calls and clone size are given by that table; D and trimming were obtained from the DNA. The sample contains under 300,000 clones, more than 65% of them found a single time. The ten largest account for around 3.6% of the sample.

The TCR comes from a woman in her thirties or forties with active or convalescent COVID-19. The sequencing input was peripheral blood. The chain is assembled from TRBV4-1 and TRBJ1-2; the D gene identity is not certain. Read as DNA, the sequence is TGCGCCAGCAGCCAAGACTTGCGTGGCTACACCTTC. Protein translation: CASSQDLRGYTF.